Each of the 20 T cell receptor beta chains below was sequenced from the same sample in a study of Ad26.COV2.S vaccination and SARS-CoV-2 variants. Treatment described: roughly 19 received Ad26.COV2.S at low or high dose, single or two shots; about 5 received placebo; per-sample allocation not given. The study sampled participants on day 63 after the first vaccine or placebo injection. Clones were read by immunoSEQ multiplex PCR, and TCRdb kept only the in-frame ones, dropping some. Of 500,000 or so clones listed, roughly nine tenths are singletons. The sample was peripheral blood, taken in a trial of Ad26.COV2.S vaccine versus placebo. The receptors were sampled from a person aged 18 to 65 who received the Ad26.COV2.S COVID-19 vaccine or a placebo.

The rearrangement joins TRBV6-2 or TRBV6-3 to TRBJ1-2, with 11 positions matching TRBD1. The CDR3 has 13 amino acids. The J segment lost 9 bases and the V segment lost 5 bases, leaving 5 bases of the junction unmatched. Germline-derived CDR1 and CDR2 are MNHEY and SVGEGT. The CDR3 loop reads CASSHGQGARYTF. DNA for the CDR3: TGTGCCAGCAGTCACGGACAGGGGGCTCGCTACACCTTC.

The chain employs TRBV6-5 and TRBJ2-5; D is unresolved. CDR1 is MNHEY, CDR2 SVGAGI, per germline. V dropped 6 bases and J dropped 5 bases, with 13 bases sitting between them. This CDR3 is 13 amino acids long. The CDR3: CASSHLSGETQYF. Here the CDR3 DNA reads TGTGCCAGCAGCCACCTCTCCGGGGAGACCCAGTACTTC.

The V and J genes are TRBV5-1 and TRBJ1-5, with D possibly matching TRBD1 (5 bases). The V and J ends lost 4 bases and 0 bases respectively, with 14 bases between them. The CDR3 is made up of 16 amino acids. CDR1 is SGHRS, CDR2 YFSETQ, per germline. The CDR3 protein is CASSPGADLSNQPQHF. For the CDR3, the DNA is TGCGCCAGCAGCCCCGGGGCCGATCTTAGCAATCAGCCCCAGCATTTT.

The J gene is TRBJ2-1, the V gene TRBV7-2; D uncertain. CDR3 size: 13 residues. Trimming removed 5 bases at V and 5 bases at J, with 10 bases between. Germline loops: CDR1 SGHTA, CDR2 FQGNSA. The CDR3 DNA reads as TGTGCCAGCAGCCCCACTCGTCACAATGAGCAGTTCTTC. The encoded protein is CASSPTRHNEQFF.

This chain connects TRBV4-1 to TRBJ1-5; the D is unclear. Per the germline V gene, CDR1 is MGHRA and CDR2 is YSYEKL. CDR3 length equals 12 residues. V was clipped by 4 bases and J by 9 bases, with 10 bases between them. The CDR3 DNA reads TGCGCCAGCAGCCTCCCGCGTGGGCCCCAGCATTTT. It translates to CASSLPRGPQHF.

The chain combines TRBV27 with TRBJ1-5, with D maybe TRBD1 (6 bases). The CDR3 has 15 residues. Trimming stripped 8 bases from V and 5 bases from J, with 19 bases between. Germline CDR1 MNHEY, CDR2 SMNVEV (reference sequence). This CDR3 reads CASGPFGDTHQPQHF. The CDR3 DNA reads as TGTGCCAGCGGACCATTCGGGGACACTCATCAGCCCCAGCATTTT.

V gene TRBV29-1 combines with J gene TRBJ1-2; D call uncertain. The CDR3 is 11 amino acids. V gave up 6 bases and J gave up 7 bases, with 12 bases separating them. The germline CDR1 and CDR2 sequences are SQVTM and ANQGSEA. The CDR3 DNA reads TGCAGCGTGGAGGAAGGCTCTGGCTACACCTTC. This codes for CSVEEGSGYTF.

The chain uses TRBV5-1 and TRBJ1-2; D not certain. The V gene lost 4 bases and the J gene lost 4 bases, with 14 bases spanning the gap. This CDR3 is 14 amino acids long. The germline V gene has CDR1 SGHRS and CDR2 YFSETQ. The DNA of the CDR3 is TGCGCCAGCAGCGAATACGACCGTGGCTATGGCTACACCTTC. It encodes CASSEYDRGYGYTF. The variable domain in full, completed from reference TRBV5-1 and TRBJ1-2, reads KAGVTQTPRYLIKTRGQQVTLSCSPISGHRSVSWYQQTPGQGLQFLFEYFSETQRNKGNFPGRFSGRQFSNSRSEMNVSTLELGDSALYLCASSEYDRGYGYTFGSGTRLTVV.

This sequence joins TRBV18 and TRBJ2-1, with a weak D call TRBD1 (6 bases). The CDR3 loop spans 13 amino acids. Germline V gene sequence: CDR1 KGHSH, CDR2 LQKENI. V lost 1 base, J lost 8 bases, and 9 bases lay in between. CDR3 sequence (DNA): TGTGCCAGCTCACCACACAGGGACGATGAGCAGTTCTTC. Its translation is CASSPHRDDEQFF.

The chain combines TRBV30 with TRBJ1-1, with D uncertain. This CDR3 region has 11 residues. Trimming removed 0 bases at V and 5 bases at J, with 4 bases between. Germline V lookup: CDR1 GTSNPN, CDR2 SVGIG (reference sequence). This CDR3 is CAWSVGTEAFF. The CDR3 DNA is TGTGCCTGGAGTGTAGGGACTGAAGCTTTCTTT. The variable domain in full, completed from reference TRBV30 and TRBJ1-1, reads SQTIHQWPATLVQPVGSPLSLECTVEGTSNPNLYWYRQAAGRGLQLLFYSVGIGQISSEVPQNLSASRPQDRQFILSSKKLLLSDSGFYLCAWSVGTEAFFGQGTRLTVV.

The CDR3 DNA reads as TGTGCCAGCAGTGATGGGATTGGGTTTAACAATGAGCAGTTCTTC. Amino acids: CASSDGIGFNNEQFF. The chain combines TRBV6-1 with TRBJ2-1; the D is unclear. Germline V gene sequence: CDR1 MNHNS, CDR2 SASEGT. V was cut by 3 bases and J by 5 bases, with 14 bases left in between. CDR3 length: 15 amino acids.

As to this clone: At the DNA level, this CDR3 is encoded by other sequences in the same sample as well. The J gene is TRBJ1-5, the V gene TRBV19; D ambiguous. With 7 bases removed from V and 2 bases from J, the gap between germline ends came to 9 bases. The CDR3 has 13 amino acids. From germline, CDR1 is LNHDA and CDR2 SQIVND (reference sequence). The CDR3 sequence is CASMSRGNQPQHF. CDR3 DNA: TGTGCCAGTATGTCGAGGGGCAATCAGCCCCAGCATTTT.

The rearrangement links TRBV2 to TRBJ2-7, with TRBD1 as a possible D gene (5 bases). Trimming stripped 3 bases from V and 3 bases from J, with 12 bases between. The germline V gene encodes CDR1 SNHLY and CDR2 FYNNEI. This CDR3 is built from 14 residues. The CDR3 sequence is CASSDQGTHYEQYV. The CDR3 DNA is TGTGCCAGCAGTGATCAGGGAACTCACTACGAGCAGTACGTC.

The rearrangement links TRBV5-1 to TRBJ1-1; the match to TRBD1 covers 7 bases. CDR3 size: 14 residues. CDR1 and CDR2 from the germline V gene are SGHRS and YFSETQ. The J segment lost 5 bases and the V segment lost 4 bases, leaving 8 bases of the junction unmatched. Here the CDR3 DNA reads TGCGCCAGCAGCATAGGACAGGTGGGAACTGAAGCTTTCTTT. This sequence encodes CASSIGQVGTEAFF. The variable domain in full, completed from reference TRBV5-1 and TRBJ1-1, reads KAGVTQTPRYLIKTRGQQVTLSCSPISGHRSVSWYQQTPGQGLQFLFEYFSETQRNKGNFPGRFSGRQFSNSRSEMNVSTLELGDSALYLCASSIGQVGTEAFFGQGTRLTVV.

The rearrangement links TRBV18 to TRBJ2-1; D gene uncertain. V was pared by 4 bases and J by 0 bases, with 16 bases between. This CDR3 has 17 residues. CDR1 and CDR2 from the germline V gene are KGHSH and LQKENI. In DNA form, the CDR3 reads TGTGCCAGCTCACGGTCGGACGGCCAGAGCTCCTACAATGAGCAGTTCTTC. It encodes CASSRSDGQSSYNEQFF.

The chain recombines TRBV19 with TRBJ1-6; D gene ambiguous. This CDR3 has 15 amino acids. V was trimmed by 1 base and J by 10 bases, leaving 14 bases between them. The germline V gene encodes CDR1 LNHDA and CDR2 SQIVND (reference sequence). The CDR3: CASSIVSSPSSPLHF. The CDR3 DNA reads TGTGCCAGTAGTATAGTGTCCTCACCCAGCTCACCCCTCCACTTT.

The rearrangement uses TRBV5-1 and TRBJ2-5; no clear D gene. V dropped 1 base and J dropped 4 bases, with 14 bases sitting between them. Germline CDR1 reads SGHRS; CDR2 reads YFSETQ. The CDR3 is 15 residues long. The CDR3 nucleotides read TGCGCCAGCAGCTTGAGGCAGGTGTCCATAGAGACCCAGTACTTC. It specifies CASSLRQVSIETQYF.

This chain connects TRBV28 to TRBJ2-3; the D gene is possibly TRBD1 (5 bases). The V end was cut by 6 bases, the J end by 0 bases, with 16 bases between. Germline values: CDR1 MDHEN, CDR2 SYDVKM. The CDR3 runs 16 residues. The CDR3, as DNA: TGTGCCAGCAGACTCCTCAGGGAAAGCAGCACAGATACGCAGTATTTT. It encodes CASRLLRESSTDTQYF. The full variable domain, in which reference TRBV28 and TRBJ2-3 provide the parts outside the CDR3, is DVKVTQSSRYLVKRTGEKVFLECVQDMDHENMFWYRQDPGLGLRLIYFSYDVKMKEKGDIPEGYSVSREKKERFSLILESASTNQTSMYLCASRLLRESSTDTQYFGPGTRLTVL.

This clone was counted only a few times. V usage is TRBV25-1 and J usage is TRBJ2-7; 9 positions match TRBD1. This CDR3 has 14 residues. Looked up from germline, CDR1 is MGHDK and CDR2 is SYGVNS. With V trimmed by 4 bases and J by 3 bases, 4 bases remained unmatched. As DNA, the CDR3 is TGTGCCAGCAGTGGGGGGACAGGGAACTACGAGCAGTACTTC. This translates into CASSGGTGNYEQYF.

On this clone itself: The sample contains more than one DNA sequence encoding this CDR3. The chain combines TRBV2 with TRBJ2-2; D may correspond to TRBD1 or TRBD2 (5 bases each). V lost 2 bases and J 5 bases, leaving 12 bases between the germline ends. CDR1 SNHLY and CDR2 FYNNEI come from the germline V gene. The CDR3 spans 15 residues. The CDR3 is CASSEWGRNTGELFF. CDR3 DNA sequence: TGTGCCAGCAGTGAATGGGGGAGAAATACCGGGGAGCTGTTTTTT.